The present entry profiles one T cell receptor beta chain with its context. What it recognizes is unknown. The sample is drawn from a study of shared clonotypes between healthy human individuals. Study-wide results and caveats: Richness estimates generally favored naive over memory subsets.

Assay runs were performed at deep level. TCRdb's table, derived via immunoSEQ multiplex PCR, lists solely in-frame clones and lacks some. The sample yields 2 million to 2.5 million clones, 95% seen once. Sequenced input: naive CD4+ T cells sorted from blood. The subset: CD45RA+ positively selected. The receptor was derived from a man in his late teens or twenties in good health.

This CDR3 reads CASSPTVGELSNQPQHF. The CDR3 DNA sequence: TGTGCCAGCAGTCCCACGGTAGGGGAACTAAGCAATCAGCCCCAGCATTTT. V and J are TRBV25-1 and TRBJ1-5, with D possibly matching TRBD1 (5 bases). Trimming took 5 bases from V and 1 from J, leaving 18 bases between them. Germline-derived CDR1 and CDR2 are MGHDK and SYGVNS. CDR3 length equals 17 residues. The full variable domain, in which reference TRBV25-1 and TRBJ1-5 provide the parts outside the CDR3, is EADIYQTPRYLVIGTGKKITLECSQTMGHDKMYWYQQDPGMELHLIHYSYGVNSTEKGDLSSESTVSRIRTEHFPLTLESARPSHTSQYLCASSPTVGELSNQPQHFGDGTRLSIL.